This T cell receptor beta chain came from a study of beta chain features in type 1 diabetes. Study-wide points: For type 1 diabetes patients, VDJ junctions showed fewer insertions and more deletions. The naive, central memory and Treg TCRB repertoires looked more alike in patients than they did in healthy donors.

This clone appeared a few times. What it binds is not known. The whole isolated RNA underwent reverse transcription, so sequencing captured expressed TCRB transcripts. It was found that naive, central memory and regulatory T cell samples averaged about 3.4 million reads. TCRdb keeps only in-frame clones here, not all; method: immunoSEQ multiplex PCR. The data show some 270,000 clones, about 7.8% seen once. The sample consisted of central memory CD4+ T cells from blood. The receptor was isolated from a woman younger than 35 in good health.

The CDR3, as DNA: TGTGCCAGCAGCTTACCAGGGGGCACTCGAGCTTTCTTT. Its translation: CASSLPGGTRAFF. This chain connects TRBV7-8 to TRBJ1-1; 8 positions agree with TRBD1. With 2 bases clipped from V and 10 bases from J, the junction kept 6 bases outside the gene matches. The CDR3 loop spans 13 amino acids. Germline V CDR1 and CDR2: SGHVS, FQNEAQ.